The 15 T cell receptor beta chains reported below all come from one sample, sequenced in a study of T cell repertoires in cytomegalovirus infection. TCRdb itself ran the reads through MiXCR, one entry per CDR3 protein. The data hold 250,000 or so distinct CDR3 sequences, with over 15% observed a single time. Source material: CD8+ T cells from PBMCs. The receptors originated from a human donor in good health (CMV status not recorded). Some clones in this sample may be carry-over from other donors' samples.

This clonotype was counted at least ten times. The rearrangement uses TRBV28 and TRBJ2-1, with D possibly being TRBD2 (5 bases). CDR3 size: 15 residues. Trimming took 3 bases from V and 0 from J, leaving 9 bases between them. CDR1 is MDHEN and CDR2 is SYDVKM in the germline V gene. DNA for the CDR3: TGTGCCAGCAGTTTCTTTGGGAGCTCCTACAATGAGCAGTTCTTC. Protein sequence: CASSFFGSSYNEQFF.

The chain links TRBV20-1 to TRBJ1-5; D is unresolved. Germline loops: CDR1 DFQATT, CDR2 SNEGSKA (reference sequence). V was clipped by 3 bases and J by 4 bases, with 7 bases between them. The CDR3 runs to 12 residues. This CDR3 is CSARAENQPQHF. The CDR3 DNA sequence: TGCAGTGCTAGGGCGGAGAATCAGCCCCAGCATTTT.

This clonotype was seen at least ten times. The rearrangement joins TRBV27 to TRBJ2-7, with D uncertain. The germline V and J ends were trimmed by 3 bases and 1 base, with 10 bases remaining between them. Germline loops: CDR1 MNHEY, CDR2 SMNVEV (reference sequence). This CDR3 is 14 amino acids long. The CDR3 region has the DNA TGTGCCAGCAGTTTCGGTCGTACTTCCTACGAGCAGTACTTC. It is translated as CASSFGRTSYEQYF.

This clonotype was recorded a few times. The CDR3 bases are TGCGCCAGCAGCTTGGCTCAGGGGCTAGAGACCCAGTACTTC. As protein: CASSLAQGLETQYF. The rearrangement joins TRBV5-1 to TRBJ2-5; tentatively, D is TRBD1 (6 bases). Germline V CDR1 and CDR2: SGHRS, YFSETQ. The CDR3 loop spans 14 amino acids. V was cut by 0 bases and J by 4 bases, with 10 bases left in between. The whole variable domain, remainder taken from reference TRBV5-1 and TRBJ2-5, is KAGVTQTPRYLIKTRGQQVTLSCSPISGHRSVSWYQQTPGQGLQFLFEYFSETQRNKGNFPGRFSGRQFSNSRSEMNVSTLELGDSALYLCASSLAQGLETQYFGPGTRLLVL.

This clonotype was detected many times. The chain employs TRBV4-1 and TRBJ1-5; 7 nucleotides align to TRBD1. Germline-derived CDR1 and CDR2 are MGHRA and YSYEKL. After removal of 4 bases from V and 9 bases from J, the junction contained 12 bases not matched to a gene. The CDR3 loop spans 15 amino acids. The CDR3 DNA reads TGCGCCAGCAGCCCTCAAGGAACAGGGGACCGGCCCCAGCATTTT. Amino acid sequence: CASSPQGTGDRPQHF.

The chain carries TRBV12-3 or TRBV12-4 and TRBJ1-2, with D possibly TRBD1 on 6 matching bases. The CDR3 spans 12 residues. Trimming removed 6 bases from V and 5 bases from J, with 10 bases in between. CDR3 loop: CASRIGGYGYTF. For the CDR3, the DNA is TGTGCCAGCAGAATAGGGGGATATGGCTACACCTTC.

Ten or more counts support this clonotype. This rearrangement joins TRBV14 to TRBJ2-1; D remains unclear. Trimming removed 4 bases at V and 2 bases at J, with 9 bases between. CDR3 size: 14 residues. Germline assignment: CDR1 SGHDN and CDR2 FVKESK. The CDR3 loop is CASSPQSPYNEQFF. CDR3 sequence (DNA): TGTGCCAGCAGCCCCCAGTCCCCCTACAATGAGCAGTTCTTC.

This clonotype has more than one count but fewer than ten. The V call is TRBV29-1, the J call TRBJ2-7; TRBD2 matches at 7 bases. The CDR3 extends over 14 amino acids. Germline CDR1 is SQVTM and CDR2 is ANQGSEA. The V gene end was trimmed by 5 bases and the J gene end by 0 bases; junction bases not matched to a gene: 7. CDR3 amino acids: CSVSGLGSSYEQYF. Here the CDR3 DNA reads TGCAGCGTTTCAGGACTAGGGAGCTCCTACGAGCAGTACTTC.

This clonotype came up many times. In nucleotides, the CDR3 is TGTGCCAGCAGCTCTGCAGGACAGAGGCAGCAGCCCCAGCATTTT. Translation: CASSSAGQRQQPQHF. This chain uses TRBV12-3 or TRBV12-4 with TRBJ1-5; perhaps TRBD1 as D (6 bases). V shed 6 bases and J shed 7 bases, with 19 bases lying between them. The CDR3 spans 15 residues.

The chain is built from TRBV11-2 and TRBJ2-3; 14 nucleotides agree with TRBD2. Germline lookup yields CDR1 SGHAT and CDR2 FQNNGV. This CDR3 region has 20 residues. Trimming removed 3 bases from V and 5 bases from J; junction bases left unmatched: 16. CDR3 coding DNA: TGTGCCAGCAGCTTTATCCCTCCCAGACTAGCGGGGGGGCATGGAGATACGCAGTATTTT. Encoded protein: CASSFIPPRLAGGHGDTQYF.

This clonotype was detected many times. The CDR3: CASSLSLAGDTDTQYF. The CDR3 DNA reads TGTGCCAGCAGTTTATCACTAGCGGGGGACACAGATACGCAGTATTTT. The chain joins TRBV28 to TRBJ2-3; 11 bases fit TRBD2. The V segment lost 1 base and the J segment 2 bases; nucleotides outside the gene matches: 2. This CDR3 comprises 16 residues. CDR1 MDHEN and CDR2 SYDVKM come from the germline V gene.

This rearrangement joins TRBV7-9 to TRBJ2-2, with 7 bases aligning to TRBD2. Germline lookup yields CDR1 SEHNR and CDR2 FQNEAQ (reference sequence). The CDR3 spans 14 residues. The V segment lost 3 bases and the J segment 5 bases; nucleotides outside the gene matches: 3. In DNA, the CDR3 is TGTGCCAGCAGCTTTGCGGGAGATACCGGGGAGCTGTTTTTT. It encodes CASSFAGDTGELFF. The full variable domain, rest sourced from reference TRBV7-9 and TRBJ2-2, is DTGVSQNPRHKITKRGQNVTFRCDPISEHNRLYWYRQTLGQGPEFLTYFQNEAQLEKSRLLSDRFSAERPKGSFSTLEIQRTEQGDSAMYLCASSFAGDTGELFFGEGSRLTVL.

This clonotype was recorded at least ten times. CDR3 region: CASSLGWTGPFMKGEAFF. In nucleotides, the CDR3 is TGTGCCAGCAGCTTAGGTTGGACAGGACCCTTCATGAAGGGTGAAGCTTTCTTT. The gene calls are TRBV7-6 and TRBJ1-1, with TRBD1 matching over 7 bases. CDR3 length: 18 amino acids. V gave up 1 base and J gave up 7 bases; unmatched junction bases: 18. Germline V lookup: CDR1 SGHVS, CDR2 FNYEAQ. Filled out from reference TRBV7-6 and TRBJ1-1, the complete variable domain reads GAGVSQSPRYKVTKRGQDVALRCDPISGHVSLYWYRQALGQGPEFLTYFNYEAQQDKSGLPNDRFSAERPEGSISTLTIQRTEQRDSAMYRCASSLGWTGPFMKGEAFFGQGTRLTVV.

In the case of this clonotype: A read error may be the cause here, since a much bigger clone is one base away. V and J are TRBV7-8 and TRBJ1-2, with TRBD1 identical over 8 bases. Germline values: CDR1 SGHVS, CDR2 FQNEAQ. The CDR3 length is 15 residues. The CDR3 is CASSLVPGGPYGCTF. In nucleotides, the CDR3 is TGTGCCAGCAGCTTAGTACCAGGGGGCCCGTATGGCTGCACCTTC.

This clonotype was counted between two and nine times. The rearrangement uses TRBV5-4 and TRBJ2-5, with D tentatively TRBD1 (5 bases). Per germline, CDR1 SGHNT and CDR2 YYREEE (reference sequence). V was shortened by 1 base and J by 4 bases, with 11 bases between the two germline ends. The CDR3 contains 14 residues. CDR3 nucleotide sequence: TGTGCCAGCAGCTTGACAGGAAACCCAGAGACCCAGTACTTC. Amino acid sequence: CASSLTGNPETQYF.